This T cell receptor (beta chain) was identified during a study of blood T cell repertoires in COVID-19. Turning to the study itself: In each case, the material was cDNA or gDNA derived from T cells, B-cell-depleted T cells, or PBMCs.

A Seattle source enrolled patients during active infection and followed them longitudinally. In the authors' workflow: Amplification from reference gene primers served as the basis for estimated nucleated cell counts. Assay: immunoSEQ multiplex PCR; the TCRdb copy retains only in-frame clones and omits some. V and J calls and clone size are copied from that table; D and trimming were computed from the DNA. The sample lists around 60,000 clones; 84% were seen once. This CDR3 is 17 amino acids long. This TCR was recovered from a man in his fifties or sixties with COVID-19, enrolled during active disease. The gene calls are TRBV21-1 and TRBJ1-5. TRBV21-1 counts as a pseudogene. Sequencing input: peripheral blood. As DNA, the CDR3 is TGTGCCAGCAGCCCTCCCCAAGGTATGAGGGGCAATCAGCCCCAGCATTTT. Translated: CASSPPQGMRGNQPQHF.